The 12 T cell receptor beta chains below come from one sample, sequenced in a study of HIV-infected patients and healthy controls. cDNA was made from around 0.45 ug RNA using alpha and beta constant primers. Separate chain-specific third strand synthesis with multiplexing indices produced the alpha and beta libraries. TCRdb used MiXCR to reprocess the 5' RACE reads, holding one entry per CDR3 protein. This table has around 26,000 distinct CDR3 sequences, 8% to 10% appearing once. The repertoire came from unfractionated whole blood and reflected all unsorted peripheral T cells. Material for sequencing was blood. The receptors shown here come from an adult in good health.

This clonotype was counted many times. V usage is TRBV2 and J usage is TRBJ1-6; TRBD1 matches at 7 bases. Trimming took 8 bases from V and 7 from J; bases not matched to a gene: 8. CDR1 and CDR2 (germline): SNHLY, FYNNEI. The CDR3 runs to 14 residues. The CDR3 here is CASQLDRRNSPLHF. The CDR3 DNA sequence: TGTGCCAGCCAATTGGACAGGCGAAATTCACCCCTCCACTTT.

This rearrangement joins TRBV12-5 to TRBJ2-1; tentatively, D is TRBD1 (6 bases). Germline loops: CDR1 LGHNT, CDR2 FRNRAP. The CDR3 is made up of 19 amino acids. The V end lost 5 bases, the J end lost 4 bases, and 27 bases lay between the germline ends. The CDR3 sequence is CASGADIFTGLLGYNEQFF. The DNA of the CDR3 is TGTGCTAGTGGTGCCGATATCTTTACAGGGCTCTTAGGGTACAATGAGCAGTTCTTC.

This clonotype was recorded at least ten times. The chain links TRBV7-9 to TRBJ2-2; 7 positions match TRBD1. The germline V gene has CDR1 SEHNR and CDR2 FQNEAQ (reference sequence). After removal of 5 bases from V and 4 bases from J, the junction contained 10 bases not matched to a gene. This CDR3 region has 16 residues. The DNA of the CDR3 is TGTGCCAGCAGCCGTATTTCCGGGACAGTCACCGGGGAGCTGTTTTTT. Translating it yields CASSRISGTVTGELFF.

This clonotype came up many times. The chain recombines TRBV3-1 with TRBJ1-6; possibly TRBD1 for D (5 bases). CDR1 and CDR2 from the germline V gene are LGHDT and YNNKEL (reference sequence). Trimming took off 5 bases at V and 3 bases at J, with 11 bases between the two ends. The length of the CDR3 is 15 residues. The CDR3 nucleotides read TGTGCCAGCAGCGGGGACGGGCTCTATAATTCACCCCTCCACTTT. Translated: CASSGDGLYNSPLHF.

This clonotype was counted at least ten times. V is TRBV28 and J is TRBJ1-4, with D unclear. This CDR3 comprises 13 residues. Germline V gives CDR1 MDHEN, CDR2 SYDVKM. V was cut by 10 bases and J by 4 bases, with 13 bases left in between. The CDR3 loop reads CATGRVFNEKLFF. The CDR3 coding sequence is TGTGCCACGGGCCGGGTCTTTAATGAAAAACTGTTTTTT.

Ten or more counts support this clonotype. The rearrangement joins TRBV30 to TRBJ2-2; TRBD2 agrees at 7 bases. The CDR3 sequence is 14 residues long. J gave up 0 bases and V 8 bases, and 6 bases lay outside the gene matches. CDR1 and CDR2 (germline): GTSNPN, SVGIG (reference sequence). The CDR3 protein is CALLGGANTGELFF. As DNA, the CDR3 is TGTGCCCTCCTGGGGGGGGCGAACACCGGGGAGCTGTTTTTT.

This clonotype was seen at least ten times. The rearrangement uses TRBV6-5 and TRBJ1-6; tentatively, D is TRBD1 (5 bases). This CDR3 comprises 14 residues. Trimming shortened V by 8 bases and J by 4 bases, and 12 bases separated the two germline ends. The V gene's germline CDR1 is MNHEY and CDR2 SVGAGI. CDR3: CASGALSYNSPLHF. Written as DNA, the CDR3 is TGTGCCAGCGGGGCCTTATCTTATAATTCACCCCTCCACTTT.

In its sample, this clonotype was seen many times. The chain uses TRBV28 and TRBJ1-5; D not certain. CDR1 is MDHEN, CDR2 SYDVKM, per germline. V was clipped by 5 bases and J by 2 bases, with 19 bases between them. The CDR3 length is 17 residues. CDR3 nucleotides: TGTGCCAGCAGTCCCCCCCCCGGACTCCTTGGCAATCAGCCCCAGCATTTT. It specifies CASSPPPGLLGNQPQHF.

This clonotype showed up just a few times. This chain uses TRBV20-1 with TRBJ2-1, with D uncertain. The CDR3 loop spans 16 amino acids. V shed 3 bases and J shed 0 bases, with 15 bases lying between them. From germline, CDR1 is DFQATT and CDR2 SNEGSKA (reference sequence). DNA of the CDR3: TGCAGTGCTAGTCCCCTTGCGGAGAACTCCTACAATGAGCAGTTCTTC. Amino acid sequence: CSASPLAENSYNEQFF.

This clonotype has at least ten counts. This rearrangement joins TRBV11-2 to TRBJ2-7; D unclear. This CDR3 is built from 10 residues. V was pared by 3 bases and J by 4 bases, with 1 base between. CDR1 is SGHAT and CDR2 is FQNNGV in the germline V gene. CDR3 protein: CASSFYEQYF. In DNA form, the CDR3 reads TGTGCCAGCAGCTTTTACGAGCAGTACTTC.

This clonotype was found many times. The chain recombines TRBV12-3 or TRBV12-4 with TRBJ1-6; 7 nucleotides line up with TRBD1. The CDR3 is 14 residues long. Trimming at V came to 3 bases and at J to 9 bases, leaving 5 bases not matched to a gene. The DNA of the CDR3 is TGTGCCAGCAGTTTCGGACAGGCTCGTTCACCCCTCCACTTT. This sequence encodes CASSFGQARSPLHF.

This clonotype has ten or more counts. The V call is TRBV4-3, the J call TRBJ2-1; TRBD2 aligns across 8 bases. The CDR3 totals 21 residues. Germline CDR1 reads LGHNA; CDR2 reads YSLEER. The ends lost 2 bases at V and 8 bases at J; junction bases unmatched: 26. CDR3 DNA: TGCGCCAGCAGCCAATCCACACCCAGGTGGAGCGGGGGCTACCGAGGTGATGAGCAGTTCTTC. Translated: CASSQSTPRWSGGYRGDEQFF.